This is a list of T cell receptor beta chains from one sample in a study of CD8+CD57+ T cells in acquired aplastic anemia. TCRdb called the reads again in MiXCR, with one record for every CDR3 protein. The sample includes roughly 38,000 distinct CDR3 sequences, under 80% seen only once; the top ten take roughly 22%. Source material: sorted CD4+, CD8+, or CD8+CD57+ T cells (not recorded which) from PBMCs. The receptor source for this set is a human donor in good health, serving as a control. CDR3s include the opening cysteine and the closing phenylalanine or tryptophan. The D gene is left open where the match is weak. Clone size is not always given. Where it is, it says once, few, many or a class for expanded clones.

-,TRBD1,TRBV5-1,TRBJ2-5,CASSFTGGGETQYF,TGCGCCAGCAGCTTTACAGGGGGCGGAGAGACCCAGTACTTC
-,-,TRBV25-1,TRBJ1-2,CASSDRVGGYTF,TGTGCCAGCAGTGACAGGGTGGGAGGCTACACCTTC
-,-,TRBV2,TRBJ1-6,CASSEERDSPLHF,TGTGCCAGCAGTGAAGAGAGGGATTCACCCCTCCACTTT
-,-,TRBV2,TRBJ2-1,CASGGWTNNERFF,TGTGCCAGCGGTGGGTGGACAAACAATGAGCGGTTCTTC
-,-,TRBV19,TRBJ2-3,CASRLAGTDTQYF,TGTGCCAGTAGACTAGCTGGCACAGATACGCAGTATTTT
-,-,TRBV7-6,TRBJ2-7,CASSLVPGTSFYEQYF,TGTGCCAGCAGCTTAGTTCCCGGGACAAGTTTCTACGAGCAGTACTTC
-,-,TRBV2,TRBJ1-2,CASSPLEGRTF,TGTGCCAGCAGTCCCTTGGAGGGAAGAACCTTC
-,-,TRBV25-1,TRBJ2-1,CASSVQAGVYNEQFF,TGTGCCAGCAGTGTCCAAGCGGGTGTTTACAATGAGCAGTTCTTC
-,-,TRBV7-3,TRBJ2-1,CASSTQRNEQFF,TGTGCCAGCAGCACCCAGAGGAATGAGCAGTTCTTC
-,-,TRBV15,TRBJ1-1,CATTHLTNTEAFF,TGTGCCACCACCCATTTAACTAACACTGAAGCTTTCTTT
-,-,TRBV24-1,TRBJ2-1,CATSKGRGDNEQFF,TGTGCCACCAGTAAGGGCAGAGGGGACAATGAGCAGTTCTTC
-,-,TRBV19,TRBJ2-7,CASRSTAYEQYF,TGTGCCAGTAGGTCGACAGCGTACGAGCAGTACTTC
-,-,TRBV29-1,TRBJ1-6,CSVVRRAYNSPLHF,TGCAGCGTTGTACGTAGGGCCTATAATTCACCCCTCCACTTT
-,TRBD2,TRBV5-1,TRBJ2-7,CASSLAGLTYEQYF,TGCGCCAGCAGCTTAGCGGGGCTAACTTACGAGCAGTACTTC
few,TRBD1,TRBV15,TRBJ1-5,CATSRGGGPRQPQHF,TGTGCCACCAGCAGAGGAGGGGGCCCGAGACAGCCCCAGCATTTT
-,-,TRBV25-1,TRBJ2-2,CASSVPGARNTGELFF,TGTGCCAGCAGTGTCCCAGGGGCCCGAAACACCGGGGAGCTGTTTTTT